The subject of this entry is one T cell receptor beta chain. Source study methods: Reference gene primer amplification yielded estimated nucleated cell counts. Libraries were prepared by immunoSEQ multiplex PCR; TCRdb keeps only in-frame clonotypes and omits some of them. That table gives V, J and clone size, and the DNA gave D and trimming. Of 140,000 or so clones listed, about 90% are singletons. The data belong to a study of blood T cell repertoires in COVID-19. Looking at the study overall: Samples representing acute and convalescent COVID-19 were sourced from the United States, Italy and Spain. PBMCs, B-cell-depleted T cells, or T cells were the source of the cDNA or gDNA that made up the material.

The CDR3 length is 16 residues. Trimming stripped 4 bases from V and 0 bases from J, with 15 bases between. The V gene's germline CDR1 is SGDLS and CDR2 YYNGEE. The TCR was taken from a man in his 60s with active or convalescent COVID-19. Sequenced: peripheral blood. The chain combines TRBV9 with TRBJ2-3; D gene unclear. The CDR3 coding sequence is TGTGCCAGCAGCCAAAGCCCCCGCGGCAGCACAGATACGCAGTATTTT. Amino acids: CASSQSPRGSTDTQYF.